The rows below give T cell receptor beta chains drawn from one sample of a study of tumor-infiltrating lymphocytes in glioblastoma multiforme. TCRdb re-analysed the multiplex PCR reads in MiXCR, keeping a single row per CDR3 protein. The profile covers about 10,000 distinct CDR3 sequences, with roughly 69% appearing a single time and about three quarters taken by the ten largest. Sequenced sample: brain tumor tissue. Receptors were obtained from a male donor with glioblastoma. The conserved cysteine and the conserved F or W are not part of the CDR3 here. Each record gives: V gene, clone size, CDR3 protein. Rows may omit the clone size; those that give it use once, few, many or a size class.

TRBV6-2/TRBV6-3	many	VSSYREYDKQY
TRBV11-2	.	AGSSDRGNDQF
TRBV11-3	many	ASSLDQGQPLWTQY
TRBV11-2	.	ARTPSFGQGLAVNTGGLF
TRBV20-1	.	SAPLGETDLREQY
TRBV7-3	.	ASSPRGRRTSPLH
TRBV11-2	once	VSSLDRGSEQF
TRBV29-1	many	SVEGDRGRAETQY
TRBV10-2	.	ASSGSTETQY
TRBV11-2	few	ASSLEVRYEQY
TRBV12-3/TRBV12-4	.	ASSFSTSNTEAF
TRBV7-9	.	ASSFGDNSYNEQF
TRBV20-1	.	SAQPQYNEQF
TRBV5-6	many	ASSLGPSNTGELF
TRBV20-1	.	SARDPDRGIRKAKTIQF
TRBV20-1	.	SARVRVVASEQF
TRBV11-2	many	ASSLNSWGGTGELF
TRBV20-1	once	SARVRGERTEAF
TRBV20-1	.	SASRRTDSTGELF
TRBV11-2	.	ASSPLKGQGVGGYT
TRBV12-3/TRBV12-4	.	ASSLGLLETQY
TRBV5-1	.	ASSLAGGSLLFEQY
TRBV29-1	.	SVKTSSYEQY
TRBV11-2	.	ASSSKVDILGELF
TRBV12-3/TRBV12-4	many	ASSPGTGELF
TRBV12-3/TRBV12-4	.	ASSPRGLMMF
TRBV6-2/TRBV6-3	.	ASSYRGKGETQY
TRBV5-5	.	ASSLNPGLANTGELF
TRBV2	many	ASSVPLAGGNEQF
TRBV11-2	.	ASGFSSLALYKQY
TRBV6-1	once	ASSEMFGQPYEQY
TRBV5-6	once	ASIRSGRAYNEQF
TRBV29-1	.	SVEQGAGGDTQY
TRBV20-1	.	SARGQGSVNPPFH